This paragraph reports one TCR beta chain. Its antigen is still unknown. A read error is likely here: a far larger clone is one base away. Arm-PCR of CDR3 regions and iRepertoire HTBI primers were used to build TCR beta libraries. In the original analysis: Looking across samples, the authors found approximately 60 TRBV and some 13 TRBJ segments. A single record per CDR3 protein comes from TCRdb applying MiXCR to the multiplex PCR reads. In this record, the V and J calls reflect TCRdb's handling and not the investigators' own analysis. The profile covers hundreds of thousands of distinct CDR3 sequences, with around a sixth appearing a single time and around a fifth taken by the ten largest. This sample stems from a study of regulatory T cells in long-lasting Graves disease. Time point here: newly diagnosed GD, antithyroid drugs for less than 3 months. RNA extracted from PBMCs served as the sequencing template.

Whole-study results and caveats: It is possible that accuracy was reduced by the small size of the sample. Exclusively peripheral blood, rather than thyroid tissue, was studied.

The TCR was taken from a female donor with Graves disease. The sample was peripheral blood mononuclear cells (PBMCs), taken at new diagnosis, from a patient treated with antithyroid drugs.

CDR3 loop: CASSLGSTRYNEQSF. The DNA for the CDR3 is TGTGCCAGCAGCTTAGGTAGTACTAGATATAATGAGCAGTCCTTC. This chain connects TRBV11-2 to TRBJ2-5, with D maybe TRBD2 (5 bases). The germline V gene encodes CDR1 SGHAT and CDR2 FQNNGV. The CDR3 has 15 amino acids.